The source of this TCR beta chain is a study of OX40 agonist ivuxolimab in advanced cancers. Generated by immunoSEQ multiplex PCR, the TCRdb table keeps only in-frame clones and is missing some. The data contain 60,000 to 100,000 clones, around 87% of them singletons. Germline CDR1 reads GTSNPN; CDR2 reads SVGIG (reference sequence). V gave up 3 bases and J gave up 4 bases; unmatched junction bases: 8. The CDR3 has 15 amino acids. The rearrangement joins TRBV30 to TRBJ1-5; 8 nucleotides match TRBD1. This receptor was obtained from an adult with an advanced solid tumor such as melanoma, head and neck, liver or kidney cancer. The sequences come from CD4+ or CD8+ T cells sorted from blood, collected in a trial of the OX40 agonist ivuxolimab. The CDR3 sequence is CAWSPDRGANQPQHF. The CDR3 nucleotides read TGTGCCTGGAGCCCCGACAGGGGCGCTAATCAGCCCCAGCATTTT.